This T cell receptor (beta chain) was sequenced in a study of graft-versus-host responses after intestinal transplantation. Whole-study results and caveats: The recipient marrow held GvH clones, and some of them showed up first in ileum or blood.

With regard to this clone: Antigen specificity is unknown.

Assay: immunoSEQ multiplex PCR; the TCRdb copy retains only in-frame clones and omits some. Seen here are 20,000 or so clones, roughly four fifths observed once, and the top ten hold 1.5% to 2%. V lost 0 bases and J 1 base, leaving 6 bases between the germline ends. CDR3 size: 14 residues. Germline V gene sequence: CDR1 LNHDA, CDR2 SQIVND (reference sequence). The sequences come from PBMCs, collected 14 days after transplant. The receptor was derived from a human patient who received an intestinal transplant, so some T cells may come from the graft donor. The V call is TRBV19, the J call TRBJ2-5, with a tentative D call TRBD1 (5 bases). The CDR3 coding sequence is TGTGCCAGTAGTATAGACGACAGCCAAGAGACCCAGTACTTC. Its translation: CASSIDDSQETQYF.